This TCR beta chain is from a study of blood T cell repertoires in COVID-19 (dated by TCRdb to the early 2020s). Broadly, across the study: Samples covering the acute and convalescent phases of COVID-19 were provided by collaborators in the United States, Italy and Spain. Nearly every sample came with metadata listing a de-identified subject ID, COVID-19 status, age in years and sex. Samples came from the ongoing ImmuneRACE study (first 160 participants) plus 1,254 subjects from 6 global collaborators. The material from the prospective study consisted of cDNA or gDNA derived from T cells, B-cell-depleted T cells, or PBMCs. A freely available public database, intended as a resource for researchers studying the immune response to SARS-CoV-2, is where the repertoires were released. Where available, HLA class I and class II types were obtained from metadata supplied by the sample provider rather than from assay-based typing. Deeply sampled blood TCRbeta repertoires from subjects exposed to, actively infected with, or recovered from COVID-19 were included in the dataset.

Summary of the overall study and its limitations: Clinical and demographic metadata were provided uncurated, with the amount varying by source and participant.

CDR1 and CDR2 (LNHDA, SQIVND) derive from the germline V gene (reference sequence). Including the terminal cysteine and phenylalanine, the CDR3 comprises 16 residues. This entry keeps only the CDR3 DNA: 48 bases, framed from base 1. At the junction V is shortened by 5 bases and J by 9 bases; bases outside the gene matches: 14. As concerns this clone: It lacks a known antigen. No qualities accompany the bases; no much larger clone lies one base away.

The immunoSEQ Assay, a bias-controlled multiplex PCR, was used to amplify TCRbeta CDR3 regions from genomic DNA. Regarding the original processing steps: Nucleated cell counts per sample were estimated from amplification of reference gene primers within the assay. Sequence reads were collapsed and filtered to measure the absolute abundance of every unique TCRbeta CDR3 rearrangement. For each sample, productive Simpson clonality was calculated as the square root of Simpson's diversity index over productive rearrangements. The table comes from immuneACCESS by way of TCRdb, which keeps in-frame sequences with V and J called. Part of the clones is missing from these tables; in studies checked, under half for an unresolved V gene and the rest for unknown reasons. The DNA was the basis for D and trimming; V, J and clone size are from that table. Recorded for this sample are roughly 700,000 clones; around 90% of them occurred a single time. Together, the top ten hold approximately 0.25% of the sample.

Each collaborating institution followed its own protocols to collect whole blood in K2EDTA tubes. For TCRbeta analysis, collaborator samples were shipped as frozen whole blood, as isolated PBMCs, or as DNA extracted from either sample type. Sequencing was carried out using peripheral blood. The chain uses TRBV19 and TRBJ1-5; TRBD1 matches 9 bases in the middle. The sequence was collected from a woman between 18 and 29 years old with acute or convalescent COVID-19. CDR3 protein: CASSWEGQGGILPQHF. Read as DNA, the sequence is TGTGCCAGTAGTTGGGAGGGACAGGGAGGGATATTGCCCCAGCATTTT.